The 6 T cell receptor beta chains below all came from one sample that was sequenced in a study of blood T cell repertoires in COVID-19. Sequencing was performed with immunoSEQ multiplex PCR; in TCRdb, only in-frame clones are kept and a portion is missing. The data show 200,000 to 300,000 clones, under 90% seen once. Source material: PBMCs or T cells enriched from blood (not recorded which). The receptors were gathered from a woman aged 30 to 39 with acute COVID-19.

This chain uses TRBV6-6 with TRBJ1-5, with D uncertain. The CDR3 has 14 amino acids. Deletions cut 2 bases from V and 7 bases from J, with 12 bases between. Germline values: CDR1 MNHNY, CDR2 SVGAGI (reference sequence). CDR3 nucleotides: TGTGCCAGCAGTTACCTAACGGGAGAGCAGCCCCAGCATTTT. Translation: CASSYLTGEQPQHF.

This rearrangement joins TRBV19 to TRBJ2-2, with a tentative D call TRBD2 (5 bases). Trimming removed 6 bases from V and 2 bases from J, with 10 bases in between. The germline V gene has CDR1 LNHDA and CDR2 SQIVND (reference sequence). The CDR3 totals 14 residues. The DNA of the CDR3 is TGTGCCAGTAGGTCGCGGGTCAACACCGGGGAGCTGTTTTTT. The encoded protein is CASRSRVNTGELFF.

V and J are TRBV14 and TRBJ1-1; maybe TRBD1 (5 bases). The CDR3 consists of 16 residues. The germline V gene encodes CDR1 SGHDN and CDR2 FVKESK. Trimming stripped 4 bases from V and 3 bases from J, with 18 bases between. In DNA, the CDR3 is TGTGCCAGCAGCCGGGGCCCTAGACAGATTTACACTGAAGCTTTCTTT. The encoded protein is CASSRGPRQIYTEAFF.

The chain recombines TRBV14 with TRBJ1-1, with D unresolved. The CDR3 length is 14 residues. From germline, CDR1 is SGHDN and CDR2 FVKESK. The V end lost 0 bases, the J end lost 1 base, and 6 bases lay between the germline ends. The CDR3 reads CASSQDFRNTEAFF. The CDR3 nucleotides read TGTGCCAGCAGCCAAGATTTCAGGAACACTGAAGCTTTCTTT. Based on the CDR3 plus reference TRBV14 and TRBJ1-1, the full variable domain is EAGVTQFPSHSVIEKGQTVTLRCDPISGHDNLYWYRRVMGKEIKFLLHFVKESKQDESGMPNNRFLAERTGGTYSTLKVQPAELEDSGVYFCASSQDFRNTEAFFGQGTRLTVV.

This clone appeared a single time. The rearrangement links TRBV27 to TRBJ1-2; D possibly corresponds to TRBD1 (6 bases). This CDR3 comprises 12 residues. CDR1 and CDR2 (germline): MNHEY, SMNVEV (reference sequence). V lost 6 bases and J 6 bases, leaving 11 bases between the germline ends. The CDR3 DNA reads TGTGCCAGCAGGCAGGGGTACGATGGCTACACCTTC. This encodes CASRQGYDGYTF.

This chain connects TRBV5-6 to TRBJ2-7, with 8 bases identical to TRBD2. The CDR3 totals 16 residues. V was pared by 4 bases and J by 1 base, with 10 bases of the junction left unmatched. The germline V gene has CDR1 SGHDT and CDR2 YYEEEE. The CDR3 DNA follows: TGTGCCAGCAGCCCCGACGGGGGGGGTACTTCCTACGAGCAGTACTTC. It specifies CASSPDGGGTSYEQYF.